This T cell receptor (beta chain) originates from a study of shared clonotypes between healthy human individuals. Using immunoSEQ multiplex PCR, the repertoire was profiled, and TCRdb retains in-frame clones only, with some absent. This sample has about a million clones, with approximately 80% found just once. The V end was cut by 5 bases, the J end by 3 bases, with 4 bases between. The CDR3 loop spans 11 amino acids. Germline-derived CDR1 and CDR2 are SGHTA and FQGNSA. This clonotype was sampled from a man aged 18-30 years in good health. Some clones in this sample may be carry-over from other donors' samples. V usage is TRBV7-2 and J usage is TRBJ1-2; no clear D. The material sequenced was memory CD4+ T cells from PBMCs. Subset of the sample: CD45RA-negative fraction. CDR3 loop: CASSRDYGYTF. In nucleotides, the CDR3 is TGTGCCAGCAGCAGGGACTATGGCTACACCTTC. The whole variable domain, filled in from reference TRBV7-2 and TRBJ1-2, reads GAGVSQSPSNKVTEKGKDVELRCDPISGHTALYWYRQSLGQGLEFLIYFQGNSAPDKSGLPSDRFSAERTGGSVSTLTIQRTQQEDSAVYLCASSRDYGYTFGSGTRLTVV.